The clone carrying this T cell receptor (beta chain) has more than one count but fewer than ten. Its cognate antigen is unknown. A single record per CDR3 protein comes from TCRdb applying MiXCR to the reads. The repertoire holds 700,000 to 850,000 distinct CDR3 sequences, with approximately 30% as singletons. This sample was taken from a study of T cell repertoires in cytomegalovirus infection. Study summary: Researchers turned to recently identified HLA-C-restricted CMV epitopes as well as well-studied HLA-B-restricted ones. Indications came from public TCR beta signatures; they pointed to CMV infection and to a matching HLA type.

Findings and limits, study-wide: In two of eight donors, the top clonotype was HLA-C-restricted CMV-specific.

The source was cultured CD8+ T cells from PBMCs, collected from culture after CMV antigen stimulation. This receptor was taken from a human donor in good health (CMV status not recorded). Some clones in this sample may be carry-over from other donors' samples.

CDR3 in amino acids: CASSQLAGSGYTQYF. The CDR3 nucleotides are TGTGCCAGCAGTCAACTAGCGGGGAGCGGTTATACGCAGTATTTT. The V call is TRBV27, the J call TRBJ2-3; TRBD2 agrees at 10 bases. The CDR3 length is 15 residues. Germline CDR1 reads MNHEY; CDR2 reads SMNVEV (reference sequence). Trimming cost V 5 bases and J 7 bases; bases outside gene matches: 9.